Listed here are 17 T cell receptor beta chains from one sample, sequenced in a study of cytomegalovirus exposure and HLA in healthy donors. Primers: 60 Vbeta forward and 13 Jbeta reverse. Sequenced by immunoSEQ multiplex PCR; TCRdb stores in-frame clones only, minus some. Here the sample spans 65,000 or so clones, approximately 80% being singletons. The sequenced material came from PBMCs. All receptors derive from a girl between 10 and 17 years old in good health and CMV-seropositive.

This sequence joins TRBV29-1 and TRBJ1-6; D not certain. Trimming took 5 bases from V and 7 from J, leaving 15 bases between them. The germline CDR1 and CDR2 sequences are SQVTM and ANQGSEA. The CDR3 runs to 14 residues. CDR3 residues: CSVREMGGNSPLHF. Written as DNA, the CDR3 is TGCAGCGTTCGGGAGATGGGAGGGAATTCACCCCTCCACTTT.

The CDR3 spells CASSLEADTQYF. The CDR3 DNA follows: TGCGCCAGCAGCCTAGAAGCGGATACGCAGTATTTT. The rearrangement joins TRBV5-1 to TRBJ2-3, with D hard to call. The V end was cut by 4 bases, the J end by 6 bases, with 9 bases between. This CDR3 contains 12 residues. Germline values: CDR1 SGHRS, CDR2 YFSETQ.

The CDR3 coding sequence is TGCGCCAGCAGCCCCCTAGCGGACAACCAAGAGACCCAGTACTTC. Translated: CASSPLADNQETQYF. V usage is TRBV5-1 and J usage is TRBJ2-5; TRBD2 agrees at 7 bases. V shed 4 bases, J shed 0 bases, and the junction held 6 bases outside the gene matches. Germline-derived CDR1 and CDR2 are SGHRS and YFSETQ. CDR3 length equals 15 residues.

The gene calls are TRBV4-1 and TRBJ1-1; D is uncertain. Trimming left V 8 bases short and J 3 bases short, with 16 bases between. The CDR3 contains 14 residues. Germline CDR1 is MGHRA and CDR2 is YSYEKL. The CDR3 reads CASSQVGRDTEAFF. The CDR3 DNA reads as TGCGCCAGCTCCCAGGTTGGGCGAGACACTGAAGCTTTCTTT.

This clone is classed as medium-sized. The chain combines TRBV18 with TRBJ1-4; D possibly corresponds to TRBD1 (5 bases). The CDR3 is 15 residues long. V lost 2 bases to trimming and J lost 6 bases, with 13 bases between them. Germline V gene sequence: CDR1 KGHSH, CDR2 LQKENI. CDR3 amino acids: CASSPTGTGDEKLFF. CDR3 DNA sequence: TGTGCCAGCTCACCAACCGGGACGGGGGATGAAAAACTGTTTTTT.

J is TRBJ2-7 and V is TRBV20-1, with D uncertain. The germline CDR1 and CDR2 sequences are DFQATT and SNEGSKA (reference sequence). The V end was cut by 5 bases, the J end by 4 bases, with 9 bases between. CDR3 length equals 11 residues. Here the CDR3 reads CSASPYYEQYF. CDR3 in DNA: TGCAGTGCTTCCCCCTATTACGAGCAGTACTTC.

The rearrangement joins TRBV7-2 to TRBJ2-5; D may be TRBD1 (5 bases). The CDR3 runs 13 residues. CDR1 is SGHTA, CDR2 FQGNSA, per germline. V was cut by 5 bases and J by 2 bases, with 9 bases left in between. CDR3 amino acids: CASSVQGQETQYF. CDR3 nucleotide sequence: TGTGCCAGCAGCGTCCAGGGACAAGAGACCCAGTACTTC.

The CDR3 spells CASRQVRLNEKLFF. CDR3 nucleotides: TGTGCCAGCCGCCAAGTCAGGTTAAATGAAAAACTGTTTTTT. V and J are TRBV6-5 and TRBJ1-4, with unresolved D. Germline CDR1 reads MNHEY; CDR2 reads SVGAGI. The CDR3 sequence is 14 residues long. The V end was cut by 8 bases, the J end by 5 bases, with 15 bases between.

The gene calls are TRBV5-1 and TRBJ2-1, with TRBD1 as a possible D gene (6 bases). V was pared by 4 bases and J by 8 bases, with 16 bases between. The CDR3 loop spans 14 amino acids. From germline, CDR1 is SGHRS and CDR2 YFSETQ. CDR3 nucleotides: TGCGCCAGCAGCCAGGGACATGTCGGCGATGAGCAGTTCTTC. Translation gives CASSQGHVGDEQFF.

The chain carries TRBV30 and TRBJ2-7, with 7 bases aligning to TRBD1. The germline V gene encodes CDR1 GTSNPN and CDR2 SVGIG (reference sequence). V trimming: 6 bases; J trimming: 1 base; junction bases outside the gene matches: 6. There are 13 residues in the CDR3. The CDR3 DNA sequence: TGTGCCTGTCTTCGGGACAGTTCCTACGAGCAGTACTTC. Translated: CACLRDSSYEQYF.

The chain employs TRBV6-6 and TRBJ2-7; 7 bases agree with TRBD1. After removal of 0 bases from V and 4 bases from J, the junction contained 6 bases not matched to a gene. Germline CDR1 is MNHNY and CDR2 is SVGAGI (reference sequence). The CDR3 runs to 15 residues. The CDR3 DNA follows: TGTGCCAGCAGTTACTCCGACAGGGCCCTATACGAGCAGTACTTC. This gives the protein CASSYSDRALYEQYF.

The rearrangement links TRBV28 to TRBJ1-5; possibly TRBD1 for D (6 bases). Deletions cut 4 bases from V and 4 bases from J, with 14 bases between. The CDR3 runs 15 residues. Germline loops: CDR1 MDHEN, CDR2 SYDVKM. DNA of the CDR3: TGTGCCAGCAGTTCAAGAGGGGGGGGGAATCAGCCCCAGCATTTT. This translates into CASSSRGGGNQPQHF.

The chain has TRBV5-4 and TRBJ1-2; no definite D call. V shed 0 bases and J shed 7 bases, with 7 bases lying between them. CDR1 is SGHNT, CDR2 YYREEE, per germline (reference sequence). The CDR3 is 12 residues long. CDR3 nucleotide sequence: TGTGCCAGCAGCTTGGAGCGGATTGGCTACACCTTC. Translation: CASSLERIGYTF.

CDR3 nucleotides: TGTGCCTGGAGTGTACGTGGTCCTGGGACAAGTAATCAGCCCCAGCATTTT. Protein product: CAWSVRGPGTSNQPQHF. V is TRBV30 and J is TRBJ1-5; D is perhaps TRBD1 (6 bases). Per the germline V gene, CDR1 is GTSNPN and CDR2 is SVGIG (reference sequence). V dropped 0 bases and J dropped 4 bases, with 19 bases sitting between them. The CDR3 consists of 17 residues.

V is TRBV5-1 and J is TRBJ2-7, with 9 bases that match TRBD1. Germline assignment: CDR1 SGHRS and CDR2 YFSETQ. Losses at the gene ends were 4 bases for V and 4 bases for J; bases not matched to a gene: 12. The CDR3 totals 16 residues. CDR3 protein: CASSRGGTGTKYEQYF. For the CDR3, the DNA is TGCGCCAGCAGCCGGGGCGGGACAGGGACGAAATACGAGCAGTACTTC.

This sequence joins TRBV27 and TRBJ1-6; 7 positions agree with TRBD1. The junction had 5 bases not matched to a gene; V was cut back by 5 bases and J by 10 bases. Germline V gives CDR1 MNHEY, CDR2 SMNVEV (reference sequence). CDR3 length: 13 amino acids. CDR3 in DNA: TGTGCCAGCAGTATAGGGGGCCCCTCACCCCTCCACTTT. It specifies CASSIGGPSPLHF.

V gene TRBV5-1 combines with J gene TRBJ2-7, with D perhaps TRBD1 (6 bases). Germline values: CDR1 SGHRS, CDR2 YFSETQ. V lost 4 bases and J lost 4, with 15 bases in between. The CDR3 totals 14 residues. The CDR3 loop is CASSQDRWGYEQYF. CDR3 bases: TGCGCCAGCAGCCAGGACAGATGGGGGTACGAGCAGTACTTC. Together with reference TRBV5-1 and TRBJ2-7, the CDR3 gives the full variable domain: KAGVTQTPRYLIKTRGQQVTLSCSPISGHRSVSWYQQTPGQGLQFLFEYFSETQRNKGNFPGRFSGRQFSNSRSEMNVSTLELGDSALYLCASSQDRWGYEQYFGPGTRLTVT.